This T cell receptor beta chain emerged from a study of blood T cells in healthy people across ages. Findings and limits, study-wide: Getting older went along with TCR beta diversity per million T cells dropping roughly linearly. Nothing was known about donor CMV status, and this possibly confounded expanded clonotype changes.

With a J-beta primer mix and a sample-barcoded 5' primer, a second PCR ran about 6 to 11 cycles. TCRdb independently ran MiXCR on the 5' RACE reads; one entry per CDR3 protein. The data hold 800,000 or so distinct CDR3 sequences, with around 25% observed a single time. Every donor provided roughly 10 milliliters of peripheral blood. The CDR3 is made up of 15 amino acids. Germline V lookup: CDR1 LGHNA, CDR2 YSLEER. V gave up 3 bases and J gave up 1 base, with 12 bases separating them. A few counts support this clonotype. As yet, its antigen is unknown. The same sample was also used in a study of T cells of mothers and their children. Per that paper: Relative to unrelated pairs, biologically related mother-child dyads exhibited marginally greater, non-significant overlap.

The sample taken for sequencing was blood. This chain links TRBV4-3 with TRBJ1-1; D not resolved. The sequence was obtained from a boy between 10 and 17 years old in good health. The CDR3 region has the DNA TGCGCCAGCAGCCAGTTTACAGATTCGAACACTGAAGCTTTCTTT. Encoded protein: CASSQFTDSNTEAFF.